These 3 T cell receptor beta chains came from one sample sequenced in a study of spatial heterogeneity in lung cancer. TCRdb ran MiXCR on the 5' RACE reads and lists one entry per CDR3 protein. The sample yields about 13,000 distinct CDR3 sequences, approximately 2.9% seen once. Documented time point: sample taken at primary tumor resection. These receptors are not linked to any known antigen. General study points: Higher tumor mutation counts went along with higher counts of expanded intratumoral alpha and beta TCRs.

Sequenced here: lung tumor tissue, sampled at surgery. The receptors were sampled from a male donor with early-stage non-small cell lung cancer.

This clonotype was counted between two and nine times. V is TRBV5-1 and J is TRBJ2-1; TRBD2 matches 8 bases. Germline V gene sequence: CDR1 SGHRS, CDR2 YFSETQ. The J segment lost 6 bases and the V segment lost 2 bases, leaving 4 bases of the junction unmatched. The CDR3 has 14 amino acids. This chain's CDR3 is CASSLGTRSNEQFF. The CDR3 DNA reads TGCGCCAGCAGCTTAGGGACTAGGAGCAATGAGCAGTTCTTC.

Ten or more counts support this clonotype. The V gene is TRBV10-3, the J gene TRBJ2-7, with D possibly being TRBD2 (5 bases). Germline CDR1 and CDR2: ENHRY and SYGVKD. The CDR3 is 15 residues long. The V end lost 3 bases, the J end lost 4 bases, and 16 bases lay between the germline ends. The CDR3 DNA reads as TGTGCCATCAGTGACCCCCGAGGGAGTGGATACGAGCAGTACTTC. Translating gives CAISDPRGSGYEQYF.

This clonotype was observed a few times. The chain employs TRBV18 and TRBJ1-2, with D possibly being TRBD1 (6 bases). With 5 bases removed from V and 3 bases from J, the gap between germline ends came to 7 bases. Germline V gives CDR1 KGHSH, CDR2 LQKENI. This CDR3 is 12 amino acids long. For the CDR3, the DNA is TGTGCCAGCTCAGCAGGGGACTATGGCTACACCTTC. It encodes CASSAGDYGYTF.